These 14 T cell receptor beta chains were all obtained from the same sample, sequenced in a study of technical replicates of blood from several donors. The method was immunoSEQ multiplex PCR; TCRdb's version includes in-frame clones alone and lacks a portion of them. Altogether some 87,000 clones are present, 96% being singletons, with the ten largest covering around 0.33%. Sequencing input: T cells isolated from PBMCs. The receptors derive from a human donor in good health.

The chain is built from TRBV10-1 and TRBJ2-5, with a possible D match to TRBD1 (6 bases). The DNA end is more similar to TRBJ2-7, so the J call may be wrong. This CDR3 comprises 14 residues. CDR1 is WNHNN and CDR2 is SYGVQD in the germline V gene (reference sequence). The CDR3 sequence: CASSPRTVGYEQYF. CDR3 DNA sequence: TGCGCCAGCAGCCCTAGGACAGTTGGGTACGAGCAGTACTTC.

The rearrangement uses TRBV5-6 and TRBJ1-2, with TRBD1 identical over 11 bases. There are 16 residues in the CDR3. Germline V gene data show CDR1 as SGHDT and CDR2 as YYEEEE. V was pared by 3 bases and J by 3 bases, with 7 bases of the junction left unmatched. CDR3 in DNA: TGTGCCAGCAGCTGGACTGGACAGGGGGCGGACTATGGCTACACCTTC. Its protein is CASSWTGQGADYGYTF. Full variable domain (remainder filled in from reference TRBV5-6 and TRBJ1-2): DAGVTQSPTHLIKTRGQQVTLRCSPKSGHDTVSWYQQALGQGPQFIFQYYEEEERQRGNFPDRFSGHQFPNYSSELNVNALLLGDSALYLCASSWTGQGADYGYTFGSGTRLTVV.

The CDR3 coding sequence is TGTGCCTGGAATGTGGGCGGGAGTAAGTACGAGCAGTACTTC. It translates to CAWNVGGSKYEQYF. V usage is TRBV30 and J usage is TRBJ2-7, with TRBD2 matching 7 bases. CDR3 length: 14 residues. Trimming at V came to 4 bases and at J to 4 bases, leaving 10 bases not matched to a gene. Germline CDR1 is GTSNPN and CDR2 is SVGIG (reference sequence).

This clone was counted once. The CDR3 loop reads CATAKDRGNTGELFF. The CDR3 region has the DNA TGTGCCACCGCAAAGGACAGGGGGAACACCGGGGAGCTGTTTTTT. The chain recombines TRBV15 with TRBJ2-2; 9 positions agree with TRBD1. With 8 bases clipped from V and 1 base from J, the junction kept 5 bases outside the gene matches. The germline CDR1 and CDR2 sequences are LNHNV and YYDKDF (reference sequence). The CDR3 consists of 15 residues.

In nucleotides, the CDR3 is TGTGCCAGTAGTATATCGGGATCCTACGAGCAGTACTTC. Translated: CASSISGSYEQYF. The V gene is TRBV19, the J gene TRBJ2-7; D is possibly TRBD2 (5 bases). CDR1 is LNHDA and CDR2 is SQIVND in the germline V gene (reference sequence). The CDR3 sequence is 13 residues long. With 2 bases removed from V and 1 base from J, the gap between germline ends came to 6 bases.

This clone is a singleton in its sample. V usage is TRBV5-1 and J usage is TRBJ2-7, with D uncertain. The CDR3 contains 12 residues. Germline-derived CDR1 and CDR2 are SGHRS and YFSETQ. The V end was cut by 7 bases, the J end by 5 bases, with 13 bases between. CDR3 nucleotide sequence: TGCGCCAGCTACAACGAGGAGAACGAGCAGTACTTC. As protein: CASYNEENEQYF.

V gene TRBV4-1 combines with J gene TRBJ1-1; 9 nucleotides align to TRBD1. Looked up from germline, CDR1 is MGHRA and CDR2 is YSYEKL. V was clipped by 2 bases and J by 13 bases; unmatched bases: 8. This CDR3 region has 13 residues. This CDR3 reads CASSQYDRGFGFF. The CDR3 DNA sequence: TGCGCCAGCAGCCAATATGACAGGGGGTTCGGTTTCTTT.

The sample holds one count of this clone. The chain is built from TRBV10-1 and TRBJ1-1, with a weak D call TRBD1 (6 bases). This CDR3 region has 12 residues. CDR1 is WNHNN, CDR2 SYGVQD, per germline (reference sequence). Trimming removed 4 bases at V and 6 bases at J, with 9 bases between. The CDR3 loop is CASSGGGAEAFF. CDR3 DNA: TGCGCCAGCAGTGGAGGGGGGGCTGAAGCTTTCTTT.

V and J are TRBV28 and TRBJ1-1; no clear D. The CDR3 covers 14 residues. The V end was cut by 3 bases, the J end by 0 bases, with 8 bases between. Germline-derived CDR1 and CDR2 are MDHEN and SYDVKM. The CDR3 loop is CASSLGGMNTEAFF. The CDR3 nucleotides read TGTGCCAGCAGTTTGGGAGGCATGAACACTGAAGCTTTCTTT.

The chain joins TRBV7-6 to TRBJ2-7, with 9 bases aligning to TRBD2. Germline CDR1 SGHVS, CDR2 FNYEAQ. This CDR3 has 15 residues. V gave up 5 bases and J gave up 5 bases; unmatched junction bases: 10. The CDR3 region is CASSHLREGPNEQYF. The CDR3 nucleotides read TGTGCCAGCAGCCATTTGCGGGAGGGCCCAAACGAGCAGTACTTC.

The V gene is TRBV28, the J gene TRBJ2-7; 7 positions agree with TRBD2. CDR1 MDHEN and CDR2 SYDVKM come from the germline V gene. The CDR3 extends over 15 amino acids. V shed 7 bases, J shed 4 bases, and the junction held 13 bases outside the gene matches. CDR3 sequence: CASTYGAGTTYEQYF. CDR3 DNA sequence: TGTGCCAGCACCTATGGGGCCGGGACTACATACGAGCAGTACTTC.

The chain employs TRBV6-5 and TRBJ1-3, with D perhaps matching TRBD1 (5 bases). CDR3 length: 15 amino acids. V was shortened by 2 bases and J by 0 bases, with 8 bases between the two germline ends. Germline CDR1 is MNHEY and CDR2 is SVGAGI. CDR3 nucleotides: TGTGCCAGCAGTTACCAGGGATCCTCTGGAAACACCATATATTTT. This sequence encodes CASSYQGSSGNTIYF.

CDR3 in DNA: TGTGCCAGCAGCCTACAGGGTTATGAAAAACTGTTTTTT. This codes for CASSLQGYEKLFF. V and J are TRBV7-9 and TRBJ1-4; D is perhaps TRBD1 (6 bases). Germline CDR1 is SEHNR and CDR2 is FQNEAQ (reference sequence). The V and J ends lost 5 bases and 6 bases respectively, with 10 bases between them. CDR3 length: 13 residues.

The rearrangement joins TRBV19 to TRBJ1-5, with 7 bases that match TRBD1. After removal of 4 bases from V and 1 base from J, the junction contained 10 bases not matched to a gene. The CDR3 is 17 amino acids. CDR1 is LNHDA, CDR2 SQIVND, per germline (reference sequence). CDR3 bases: TGTGCCAGTAGTAGACACAGGACAGGTATAAGCAATCAGCCCCAGCATTTT. Translation: CASSRHRTGISNQPQHF. Full variable domain (missing parts from reference TRBV19 and TRBJ1-5): DGGITQSPKYLFRKEGQNVTLSCEQNLNHDAMYWYRQDPGQGLRLIYYSQIVNDFQKGDIAEGYSVSREKKESFPLTVTSAQKNPTAFYLCASSRHRTGISNQPQHFGDGTRLSIL.